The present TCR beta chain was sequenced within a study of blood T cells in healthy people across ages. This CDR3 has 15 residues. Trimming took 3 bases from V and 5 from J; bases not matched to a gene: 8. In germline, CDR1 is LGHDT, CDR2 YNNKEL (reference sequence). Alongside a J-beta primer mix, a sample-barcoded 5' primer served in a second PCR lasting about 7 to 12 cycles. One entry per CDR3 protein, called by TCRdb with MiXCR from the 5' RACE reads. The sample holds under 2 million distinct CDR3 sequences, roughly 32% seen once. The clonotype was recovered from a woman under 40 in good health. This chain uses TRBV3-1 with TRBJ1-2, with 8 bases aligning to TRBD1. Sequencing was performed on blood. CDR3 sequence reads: CASSHRTGLRYGYTF. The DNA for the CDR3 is TGTGCCAGCAGCCACCGGACAGGGTTAAGGTATGGCTACACCTTC.